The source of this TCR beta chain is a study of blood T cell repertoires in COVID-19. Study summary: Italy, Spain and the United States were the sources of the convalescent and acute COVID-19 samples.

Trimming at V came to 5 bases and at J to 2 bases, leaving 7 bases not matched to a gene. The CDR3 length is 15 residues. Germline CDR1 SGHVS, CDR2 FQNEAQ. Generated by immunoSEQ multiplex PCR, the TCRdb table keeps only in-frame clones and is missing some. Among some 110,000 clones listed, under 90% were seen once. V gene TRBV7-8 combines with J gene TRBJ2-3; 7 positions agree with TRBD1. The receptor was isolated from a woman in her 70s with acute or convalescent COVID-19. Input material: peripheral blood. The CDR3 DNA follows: TGTGCCAGCAGCCTATACAGGGGCTTCACAGATACGCAGTATTTT. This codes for CASSLYRGFTDTQYF.